These T cell receptor beta chains were read from a single sample in a study of cytotoxic CD8 clonotypes in ibrutinib-treated CLL. Only in-frame clones appear in the TCRdb table, and some are missing; sequencing was by immunoSEQ multiplex PCR. The profile covers more than 200,000 clones, with 79% appearing a single time and over 10% taken by the ten largest. The sequenced sample was PBMCs, obtained after 12 months of ibrutinib treatment. The source of these receptors is a human donor with chronic lymphocytic leukemia. Both conserved end residues are part of each CDR3. The D gene is left open where the match is weak. Some rows mark clone size as missing; the rest say once, few, many or name a class of expanded clone.

TRBJ2-7,NA,TRBV13,NA,TGTGCCAGCAGCAGAACCGGGGAGGGGGCTTACGAGCAGTACTTC,CASSRTGEGAYEQYF
TRBJ2-7,TRBD1,TRBV5-1,NA,TGCGCCAGCAGCCCGGGACAGGAGTCTTACGAGCAGTACTTC,CASSPGQESYEQYF
TRBJ2-1,NA,TRBV6-4,NA,TGTGCCAGCAGTGACCCGAGGGGGGAGCAGTTCTTC,CASSDPRGEQFF
TRBJ2-1,NA,TRBV19,few,TGTGCCAGTAGTATATCAGCGGCCGGGGTCCACAATGAGCAGTTCTTC,CASSISAAGVHNEQFF
TRBJ2-3,NA,TRBV20-1,NA,TGCAGTGCTAGATCAGATACGCAGTATTTT,CSARSDTQYF
TRBJ1-1,NA,TRBV6-4,NA,TGTGCCAGCAGACCCGACGGGGAATTGGGAACTGAAGCTTTCTTT,CASRPDGELGTEAFF
TRBJ2-7,NA,TRBV6-5,NA,TGTGCCAGCAGTCAAAACAGGGCCGAGCAGTACTTC,CASSQNRAEQYF
TRBJ2-7,NA,TRBV6-6,NA,TGTGCCAGCAGACCAACCGGGACACCCATCTCGTACTTC,CASRPTGTPISYF
TRBJ2-1,NA,TRBV2,NA,TGTGCCAGCAGTGAGCGCGGCAGGGGTTTGAATGAGCAGTTCTTC,CASSERGRGLNEQFF
TRBJ1-1,TRBD1,TRBV29-1,NA,TGCAGCGTTAACGACAGGGGATTCCGCCCTGAAGCTTTCTTT,CSVNDRGFRPEAFF
TRBJ2-3,NA,TRBV9,NA,TGTGCCAGCAGCGCGGGACTCCTCGATACGCAGTATTTT,CASSAGLLDTQYF
TRBJ1-5,NA,TRBV18,NA,TGTGCCAGCTCACCACAGGGGTGGGGTCAGCCCCAGCATTTT,CASSPQGWGQPQHF
TRBJ1-2,NA,TRBV5-1,NA,TGCGCCAGCAGCTTGGGACAAGGACCATATGGCTACACCTTC,CASSLGQGPYGYTF
TRBJ2-7,NA,TRBV29-1,NA,TGCAGCGTTGTGGGTCTGGGGACCTACGAGCAGTACTTC,CSVVGLGTYEQYF
TRBJ1-1,NA,TRBV6-1,NA,TGTGCCAGCTGTATTTCAGGGACCACTGAAGCTTTCTTT,CASCISGTTEAFF
TRBJ2-5,TRBD1,TRBV2,NA,TGTGCCTCCTACAGGGGGTGGCCCGAAGAGACCCAGTACTTC,CASYRGWPEETQYF
TRBJ2-1,TRBD2,TRBV28,few,TGTGCCAGCAGTTCGAGACTAGCGGGAAGCTACAATGAGCAGTTCTTC,CASSSRLAGSYNEQFF
TRBJ2-3,TRBD1,TRBV9,NA,TGTGCCAGCAGCGTTGGACAGGCGACGTACACAGATACGCAGTATTTT,CASSVGQATYTDTQYF
TRBJ1-3,TRBD1,TRBV6-1,NA,TGTGCCAGCAGTGAAGGGACAGGGGTTGGAAACACCATATATTTT,CASSEGTGVGNTIYF
TRBJ1-5,NA,TRBV27,NA,TGTGCCAGCAGAGCCACAGGGCTTGGTGCTCAGCCCCAGCATTTT,CASRATGLGAQPQHF
TRBJ2-7,TRBD2,TRBV27,NA,TGTGCCAGCAGTTTATCGCAGCGGGAGGCTCCCTACGAGCAGTACTTC,CASSLSQREAPYEQYF
TRBJ2-3,TRBD2,TRBV5-1,NA,TGCGCCAGCAGCCAGAGATCAACTAGCGGGTTCACAGATACGCAGTATTTT,CASSQRSTSGFTDTQYF
TRBJ2-2,TRBD2,TRBV19,NA,TGTGCCAGTAGACCGTCGACTAGCGGGAGGTTTACCGGGGAGCTGTTTTTT,CASRPSTSGRFTGELFF
TRBJ2-7,NA,TRBV5-4,NA,TGTGCCAGCAGCCGGTTGGACATAATGGGCGAGCAGTACTTC,CASSRLDIMGEQYF
TRBJ2-5,NA,TRBV27,NA,TGTGCCAGCAGTTCGTCGGGGACAAGAGAGACCCAGTACTTC,CASSSSGTRETQYF
TRBJ1-6,TRBD1,TRBV5-5,NA,TGTGCCAGCAGCTTGTTATCGACAGGGGGGGCTTCACCCCTCCACTTT,CASSLLSTGGASPLHF
TRBJ2-5,NA,TRBV7-9,NA,TGTGCCAGCAGCTTAGCGGGAGGAGAGACCCAGTACTTC,CASSLAGGETQYF
TRBJ1-1,NA,TRBV30,NA,TGTGCCTGGAACACCGGGAGGCGGGACACTGAAGCTTTCTTT,CAWNTGRRDTEAFF
TRBJ2-7,NA,TRBV2,NA,TGTGCCATCTGGGGGGGCCGGCGCGACGAGCAGTACTTC,CAIWGGRRDEQYF
TRBJ2-7,TRBD1,TRBV10-2,NA,TGCGCCAGCAGTTTACGGGACAGATCCTCCTACGAGCAGTACTTC,CASSLRDRSSYEQYF
TRBJ2-1,NA,TRBV4-1,NA,TGCGCCAGCAGCCAATCAGGGGGGGCCTACAATGAGCAGTTCTTC,CASSQSGGAYNEQFF
TRBJ2-7,NA,TRBV11-2,NA,TGTGCCAGCAGCTTAGCCTGGGGGCAATACGAGCAGTACTTC,CASSLAWGQYEQYF
TRBJ1-4,TRBD1,TRBV25-1,NA,TGTGCCAGCAGGGATCCTGGGACAGGGGATAGTCTGTTTTTT,CASRDPGTGDSLFF
TRBJ1-5,TRBD1,TRBV9,NA,TGTGCCAGCAGCATGGGACAGGGATTCCAGCCCCAGCATTTT,CASSMGQGFQPQHF
TRBJ2-4,TRBD2,TRBV5-1,few,TGCGCCAGCAGCTTGGCCGGGGAGGGAAATGACATTCAGTACTTC,CASSLAGEGNDIQYF
TRBJ2-5,NA,TRBV5-1,NA,TGCGCCAGCAGCTTGGCAACAGTTAGGGCAGGGGAGACCCAGTACTTC,CASSLATVRAGETQYF
TRBJ2-5,TRBD2,TRBV2,NA,TGTGCCAGCAGTGCTTCTCTAGCGGGGGGGGAGACCCAGTACTTC,CASSASLAGGETQYF
TRBJ1-4,NA,TRBV6-5,NA,TGTGCCAGCAGTTACTCGGGGACACTTAATGAAAAACTGTTTTTT,CASSYSGTLNEKLFF
TRBJ1-2,NA,TRBV27,once,TGTGCCAGCAGTCCCGGGGGCTATGGCTACACCTTC,CASSPGGYGYTF
TRBJ1-4,NA,TRBV7-7,NA,TGTGCTAGCAGCCGGGACTACAATGAAAAACTGTTTTTT,CASSRDYNEKLFF
TRBJ1-5,TRBD1,TRBV2,NA,TGTGCCAGCACTTTGGGGACAGGCAATCAGCCCCAGCATTTT,CASTLGTGNQPQHF
TRBJ2-7,TRBD2,TRBV9,NA,TGTGCCAGCAGCGTAGGACTAGCGAACTACGAGCAGTACTTC,CASSVGLANYEQYF
TRBJ1-1,TRBD1,TRBV19,NA,TGTGCCAGTAGTACGCCTGGGACAGGGATGAACACTGAAGCTTTCTTT,CASSTPGTGMNTEAFF
TRBJ1-2,TRBD1,TRBV7-8,few,TGTGCCAGCAGCCTCGGACAGGGGGGCAGCTATGGCTACACCTTC,CASSLGQGGSYGYTF
TRBJ1-1,NA,TRBV27,NA,TGTGCCAGCAGTTTCCGGGGCCCTGGGGGGAACACTGAAGCTTTCTTT,CASSFRGPGGNTEAFF
TRBJ2-7,NA,TRBV6-6,NA,TGTGCCAGCACCCCGCGGGTGGCCTACGAGCAGTACTTC,CASTPRVAYEQYF
TRBJ1-1,TRBD1,TRBV12-5,NA,TGTGCTAGTGGTTTTAATACAGGGGGAAGGACTGAAGCTTTCTTT,CASGFNTGGRTEAFF
TRBJ2-7,NA,TRBV18,NA,TGTGCCAGCTCACCACCAGCATCCTCCTACGAGCAGTACTTC,CASSPPASSYEQYF
TRBJ2-5,TRBD2,TRBV29-1,NA,TGCAGCGTTGGCCGGACTAGCCCTCAAGAGACCCAGTACTTC,CSVGRTSPQETQYF
TRBJ1-5,NA,TRBV6-1,few,TGTGCCAGCAGAGTAAGCGTTAGCAATCAGCCCCAGCATTTT,CASRVSVSNQPQHF
TRBJ1-2,NA,TRBV27,once,TGTGCCAGCAGTTCCCACCGCCAGGGCTCCTACACCTTC,CASSSHRQGSYTF
TRBJ1-2,TRBD1,TRBV11-2,NA,TGTGCCAGCAGCTGGGACAGGGGGGAAATCTATGGCTACACCTTC,CASSWDRGEIYGYTF
TRBJ2-5,NA,TRBV2,NA,TGTGCCAGCAGTGAAGCGGACAGTTGGCCAAGAGGGGAGACCCAGTACTTC,CASSEADSWPRGETQYF
TRBJ1-2,NA,TRBV28,NA,TGTGCCAGCCGGAAGGGCAGGGGCTACACCTTC,CASRKGRGYTF
TRBJ1-1,TRBD1,TRBV5-4,NA,TGTGCCAGCAGCTTGGGGGGGACAGTTGTCTCTGAAGCTTTCTTT,CASSLGGTVVSEAFF